This T cell receptor (beta chain) was identified in a study of technical replicates of blood from several donors. Assay: immunoSEQ multiplex PCR; the TCRdb copy retains only in-frame clones and omits some. The sample shows more than 65,000 clones, 85% to 95% of them seen only once. The source material was T cells isolated from PBMCs. The receptor's source is a human donor in good health.

CDR3 loop: CASRRDSSNQPQHF. The CDR3 DNA is TGTGCCAGCAGACGTGACAGTAGCAATCAGCCCCAGCATTTT. This sequence joins TRBV28 and TRBJ1-5; TRBD1 might be the D (5 bases). The germline gives CDR1 MDHEN, CDR2 SYDVKM. This CDR3 region has 14 residues. Trimming pared 6 bases from V and 0 bases from J, leaving 9 bases between. Combining the CDR3 with reference TRBV28 and TRBJ1-5 gives the whole variable domain DVKVTQSSRYLVKRTGEKVFLECVQDMDHENMFWYRQDPGLGLRLIYFSYDVKMKEKGDIPEGYSVSREKKERFSLILESASTNQTSMYLCASRRDSSNQPQHFGDGTRLSIL.